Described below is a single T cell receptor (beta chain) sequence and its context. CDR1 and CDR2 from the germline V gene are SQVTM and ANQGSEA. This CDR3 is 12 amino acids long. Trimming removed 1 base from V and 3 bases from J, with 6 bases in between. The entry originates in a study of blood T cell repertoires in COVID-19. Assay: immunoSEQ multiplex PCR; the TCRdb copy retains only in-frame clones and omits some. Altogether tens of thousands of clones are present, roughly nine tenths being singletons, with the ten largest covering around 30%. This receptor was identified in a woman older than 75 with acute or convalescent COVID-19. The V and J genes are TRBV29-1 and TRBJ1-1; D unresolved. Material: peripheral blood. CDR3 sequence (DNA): TGCAGCGTTGAAGTGGAGGACACTGAAGCTTTCTTT. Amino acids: CSVEVEDTEAFF.